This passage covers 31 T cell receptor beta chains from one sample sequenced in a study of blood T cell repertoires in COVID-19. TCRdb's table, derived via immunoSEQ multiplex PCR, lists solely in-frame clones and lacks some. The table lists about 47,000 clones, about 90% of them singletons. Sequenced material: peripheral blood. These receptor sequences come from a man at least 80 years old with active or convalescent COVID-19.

Here the CDR3 reads CASSRLVSEQYF. The CDR3 nucleotides are TGTGCCAGCAGTCGACTAGTTTCCGAGCAGTACTTC. This sequence joins TRBV2 and TRBJ2-7, with D possibly matching TRBD2 (6 bases). Germline CDR1 is SNHLY and CDR2 is FYNNEI. The CDR3 is 12 residues long. The V end lost 5 bases, the J end lost 6 bases, and 11 bases lay between the germline ends.

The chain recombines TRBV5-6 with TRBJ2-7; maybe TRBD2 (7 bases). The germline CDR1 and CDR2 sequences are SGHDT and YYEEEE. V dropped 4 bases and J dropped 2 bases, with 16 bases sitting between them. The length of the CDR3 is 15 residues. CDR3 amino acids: CASSQGGGGPYEQYF. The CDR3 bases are TGTGCCAGCAGCCAAGGAGGCGGGGGCCCCTACGAGCAGTACTTC.

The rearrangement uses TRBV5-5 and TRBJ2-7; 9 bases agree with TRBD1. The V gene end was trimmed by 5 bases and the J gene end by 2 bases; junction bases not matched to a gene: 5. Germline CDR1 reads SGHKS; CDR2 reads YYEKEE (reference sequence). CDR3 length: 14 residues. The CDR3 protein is CASRPGTGTYEQYF. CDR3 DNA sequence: TGTGCCAGCAGACCCGGGACAGGGACCTACGAGCAGTACTTC.

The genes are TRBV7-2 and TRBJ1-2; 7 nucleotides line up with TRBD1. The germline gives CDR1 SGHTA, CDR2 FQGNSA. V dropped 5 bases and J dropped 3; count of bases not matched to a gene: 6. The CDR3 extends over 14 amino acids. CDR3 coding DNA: TGTGCCAGCAGCACAGGGGCTTCCTACTATGGCTACACCTTC. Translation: CASSTGASYYGYTF. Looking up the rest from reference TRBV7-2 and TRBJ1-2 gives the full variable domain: GAGVSQSPSNKVTEKGKDVELRCDPISGHTALYWYRQSLGQGLEFLIYFQGNSAPDKSGLPSDRFSAERTGGSVSTLTIQRTQQEDSAVYLCASSTGASYYGYTFGSGTRLTVV.

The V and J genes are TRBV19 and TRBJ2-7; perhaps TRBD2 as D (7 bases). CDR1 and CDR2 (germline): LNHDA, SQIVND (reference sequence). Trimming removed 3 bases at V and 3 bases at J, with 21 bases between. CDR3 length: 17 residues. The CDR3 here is CASSIDGGAFGGYEQYF. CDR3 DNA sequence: TGTGCCAGTAGTATCGATGGGGGGGCCTTCGGTGGCTACGAGCAGTACTTC.

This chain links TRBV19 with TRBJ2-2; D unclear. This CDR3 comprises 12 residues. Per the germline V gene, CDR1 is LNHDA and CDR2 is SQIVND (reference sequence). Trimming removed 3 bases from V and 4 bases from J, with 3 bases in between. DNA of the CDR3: TGTGCCAGTAGTATCAGCACCGGGGAGCTGTTTTTT. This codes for CASSISTGELFF.

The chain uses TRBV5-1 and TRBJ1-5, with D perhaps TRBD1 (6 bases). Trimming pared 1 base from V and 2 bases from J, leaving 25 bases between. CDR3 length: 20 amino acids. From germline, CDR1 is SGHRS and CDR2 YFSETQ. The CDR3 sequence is CASSLSPPTPQGMGNQPQHF. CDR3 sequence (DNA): TGCGCCAGCAGCTTGTCCCCTCCGACCCCACAGGGAATGGGCAATCAGCCCCAGCATTTT.

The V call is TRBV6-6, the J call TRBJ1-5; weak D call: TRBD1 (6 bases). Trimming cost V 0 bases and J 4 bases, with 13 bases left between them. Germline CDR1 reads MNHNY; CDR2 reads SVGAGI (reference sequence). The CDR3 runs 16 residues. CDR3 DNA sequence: TGTGCCAGCAGTTACTCGAAGGACAGAGCTAATCAGCCCCAGCATTTT. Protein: CASSYSKDRANQPQHF.

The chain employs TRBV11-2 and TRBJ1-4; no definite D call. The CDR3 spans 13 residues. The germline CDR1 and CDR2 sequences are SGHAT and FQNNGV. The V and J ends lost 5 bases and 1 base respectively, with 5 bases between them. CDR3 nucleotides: TGTGCCAGCAGCCCTCGAACTAATGAAAAACTGTTTTTT. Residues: CASSPRTNEKLFF.

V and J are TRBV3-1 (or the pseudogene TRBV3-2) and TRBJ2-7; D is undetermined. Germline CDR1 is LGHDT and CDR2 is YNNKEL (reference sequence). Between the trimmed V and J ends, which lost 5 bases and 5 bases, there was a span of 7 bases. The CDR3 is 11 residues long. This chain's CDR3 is CASSTYDEQYF. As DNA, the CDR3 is TGTGCCAGCAGCACTTATGACGAGCAGTACTTC.

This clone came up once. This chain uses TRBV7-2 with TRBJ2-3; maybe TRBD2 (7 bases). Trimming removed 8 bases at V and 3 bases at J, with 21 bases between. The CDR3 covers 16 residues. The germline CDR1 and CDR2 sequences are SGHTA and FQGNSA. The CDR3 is CASRPEGGGGTDTQYF. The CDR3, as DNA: TGTGCCAGCCGCCCGGAGGGGGGAGGGGGTACAGATACGCAGTATTTT.

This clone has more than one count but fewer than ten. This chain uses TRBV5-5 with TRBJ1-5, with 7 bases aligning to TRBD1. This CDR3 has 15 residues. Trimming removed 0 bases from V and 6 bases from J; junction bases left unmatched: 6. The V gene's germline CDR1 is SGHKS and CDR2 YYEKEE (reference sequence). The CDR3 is CASSLERQGSQPQHF. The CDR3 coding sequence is TGTGCCAGCAGCTTGGAACGACAGGGAAGTCAGCCCCAGCATTTT.

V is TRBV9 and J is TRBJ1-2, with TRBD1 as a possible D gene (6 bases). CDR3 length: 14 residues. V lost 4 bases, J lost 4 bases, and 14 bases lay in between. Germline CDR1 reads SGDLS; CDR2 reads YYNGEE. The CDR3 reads CASSPRDRFYGYTF. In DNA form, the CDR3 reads TGTGCCAGCAGCCCCCGTGACAGGTTCTATGGCTACACCTTC.

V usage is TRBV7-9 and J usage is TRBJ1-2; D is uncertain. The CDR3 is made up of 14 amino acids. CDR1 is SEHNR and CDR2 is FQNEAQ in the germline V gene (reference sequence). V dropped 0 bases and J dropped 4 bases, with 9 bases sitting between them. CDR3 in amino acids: CASSLALAPYGYTF. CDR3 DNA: TGTGCCAGCAGCTTAGCGCTGGCCCCCTATGGCTACACCTTC.

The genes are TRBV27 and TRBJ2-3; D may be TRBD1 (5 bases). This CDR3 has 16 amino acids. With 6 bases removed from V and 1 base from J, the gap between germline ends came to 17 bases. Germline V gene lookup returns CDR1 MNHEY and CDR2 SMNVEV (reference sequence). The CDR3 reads CASSWGRQSRTDTQYF. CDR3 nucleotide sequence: TGTGCCAGCAGCTGGGGCAGACAGAGCCGCACAGATACGCAGTATTTT.

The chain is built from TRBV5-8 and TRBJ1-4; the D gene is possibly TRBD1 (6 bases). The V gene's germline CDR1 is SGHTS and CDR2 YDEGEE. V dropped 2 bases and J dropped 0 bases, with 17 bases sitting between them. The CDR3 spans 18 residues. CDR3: CASSLRRDNFATNEKLFF. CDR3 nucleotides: TGTGCCAGCAGCTTACGCCGGGACAACTTTGCAACTAATGAAAAACTGTTTTTT.

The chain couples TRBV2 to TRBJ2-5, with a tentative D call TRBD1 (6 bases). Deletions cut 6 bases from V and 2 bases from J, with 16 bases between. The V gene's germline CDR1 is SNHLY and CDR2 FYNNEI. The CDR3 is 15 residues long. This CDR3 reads CASRLPKGGQETQYF. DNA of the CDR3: TGTGCCAGCAGACTCCCCAAAGGGGGTCAAGAGACCCAGTACTTC.

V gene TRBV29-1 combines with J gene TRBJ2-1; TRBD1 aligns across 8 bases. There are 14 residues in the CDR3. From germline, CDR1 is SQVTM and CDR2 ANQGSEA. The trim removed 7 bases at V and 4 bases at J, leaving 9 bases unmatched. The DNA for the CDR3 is TGCAGCGGACGCGATCAGGGGGCTTACAATGAGCAGTTCTTC. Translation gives CSGRDQGAYNEQFF.

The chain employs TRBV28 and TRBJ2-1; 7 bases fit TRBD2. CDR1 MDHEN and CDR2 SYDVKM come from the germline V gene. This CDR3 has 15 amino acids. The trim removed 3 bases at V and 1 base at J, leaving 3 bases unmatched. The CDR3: CASSFSGGSYNEQFF. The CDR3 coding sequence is TGTGCCAGCAGTTTCTCCGGGGGGTCCTACAATGAGCAGTTCTTC.

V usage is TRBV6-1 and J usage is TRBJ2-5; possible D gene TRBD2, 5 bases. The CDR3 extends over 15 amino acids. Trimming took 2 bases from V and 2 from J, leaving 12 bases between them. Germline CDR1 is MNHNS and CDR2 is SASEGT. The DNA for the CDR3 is TGTGCCAGCAGTGAAAGTCGGGGATTACAAGAGACCCAGTACTTC. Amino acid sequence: CASSESRGLQETQYF.

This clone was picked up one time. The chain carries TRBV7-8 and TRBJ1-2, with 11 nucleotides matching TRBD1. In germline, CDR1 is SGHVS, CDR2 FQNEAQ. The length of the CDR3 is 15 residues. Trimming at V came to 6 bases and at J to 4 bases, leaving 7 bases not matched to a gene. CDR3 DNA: TGTGCCAGCAGGCACGGACAGGGGGCTCGCTATGGCTACACCTTC. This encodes CASRHGQGARYGYTF.

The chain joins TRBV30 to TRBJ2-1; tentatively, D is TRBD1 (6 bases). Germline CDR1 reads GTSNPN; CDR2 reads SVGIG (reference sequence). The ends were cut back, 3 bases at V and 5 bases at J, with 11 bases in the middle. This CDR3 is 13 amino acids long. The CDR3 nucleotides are TGTGCCTGGAGGGAAGGGGGAAACAATGAGCAGTTCTTC. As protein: CAWREGGNNEQFF.

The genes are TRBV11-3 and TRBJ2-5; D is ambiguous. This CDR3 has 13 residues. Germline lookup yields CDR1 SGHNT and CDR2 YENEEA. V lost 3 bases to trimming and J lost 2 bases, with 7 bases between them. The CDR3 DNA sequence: TGTGCCAGCAGCTTCGGTACTCAAGAGACCCAGTACTTC. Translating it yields CASSFGTQETQYF.

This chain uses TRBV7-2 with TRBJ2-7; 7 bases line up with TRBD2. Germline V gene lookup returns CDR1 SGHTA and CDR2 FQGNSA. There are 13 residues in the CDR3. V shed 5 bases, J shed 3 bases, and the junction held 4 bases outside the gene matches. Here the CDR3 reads CASSLGLFYEQYF. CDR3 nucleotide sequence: TGTGCCAGCAGCCTGGGACTATTCTACGAGCAGTACTTC.

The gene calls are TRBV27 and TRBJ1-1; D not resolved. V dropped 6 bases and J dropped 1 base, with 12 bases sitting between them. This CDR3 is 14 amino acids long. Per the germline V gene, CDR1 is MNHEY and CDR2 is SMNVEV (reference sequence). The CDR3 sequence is CASRASIPNTEAFF. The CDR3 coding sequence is TGTGCCAGCAGAGCATCGATCCCGAACACTGAAGCTTTCTTT.

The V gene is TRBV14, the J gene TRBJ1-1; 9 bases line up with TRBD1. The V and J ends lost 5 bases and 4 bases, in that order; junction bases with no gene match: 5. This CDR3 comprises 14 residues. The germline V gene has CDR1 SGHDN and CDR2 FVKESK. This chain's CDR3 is CASSVQTGGTEAFF. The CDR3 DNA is TGTGCCAGCAGCGTCCAGACAGGGGGCACTGAAGCTTTCTTT.

CDR3 residues: CASSFRDRAETEAFF. The CDR3 DNA is TGTGCCAGCAGCTTCCGGGACAGAGCTGAGACTGAAGCTTTCTTT. This chain joins TRBV13 and TRBJ1-1; 7 nucleotides agree with TRBD1. Germline loops: CDR1 PRHDT, CDR2 FYEKMQ (reference sequence). The CDR3 length is 15 residues. V was pared by 3 bases and J by 5 bases, with 9 bases of the junction left unmatched.

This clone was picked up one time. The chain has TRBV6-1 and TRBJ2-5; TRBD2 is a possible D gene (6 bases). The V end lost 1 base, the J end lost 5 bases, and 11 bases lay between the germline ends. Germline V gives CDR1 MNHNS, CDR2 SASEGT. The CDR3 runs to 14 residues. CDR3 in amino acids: CASSEGGVRETQYF. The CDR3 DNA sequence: TGTGCCAGCAGTGAAGGGGGGGTTCGGGAGACCCAGTACTTC.

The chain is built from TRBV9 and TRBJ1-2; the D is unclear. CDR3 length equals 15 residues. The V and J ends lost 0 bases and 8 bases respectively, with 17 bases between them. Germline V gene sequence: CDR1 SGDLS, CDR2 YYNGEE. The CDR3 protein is CASSVATGSSLGYTF. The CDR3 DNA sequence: TGTGCCAGCAGCGTAGCTACGGGGTCTTCGTTGGGCTACACCTTC.

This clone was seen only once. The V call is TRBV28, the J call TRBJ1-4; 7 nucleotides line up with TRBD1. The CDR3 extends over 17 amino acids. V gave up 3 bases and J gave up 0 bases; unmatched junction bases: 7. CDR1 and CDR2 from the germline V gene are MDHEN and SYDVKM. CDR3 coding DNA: TGTGCCAGCAGTTTGGGACAGCATACTGCAACTAATGAAAAACTGTTTTTT. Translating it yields CASSLGQHTATNEKLFF.

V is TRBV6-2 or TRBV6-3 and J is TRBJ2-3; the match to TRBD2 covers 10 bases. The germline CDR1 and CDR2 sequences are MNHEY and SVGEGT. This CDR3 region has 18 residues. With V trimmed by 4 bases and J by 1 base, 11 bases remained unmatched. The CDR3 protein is CASSFASGRGGGTDTQYF. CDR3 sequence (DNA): TGTGCCAGCAGTTTTGCTAGCGGGAGAGGTGGCGGCACAGATACGCAGTATTTT.